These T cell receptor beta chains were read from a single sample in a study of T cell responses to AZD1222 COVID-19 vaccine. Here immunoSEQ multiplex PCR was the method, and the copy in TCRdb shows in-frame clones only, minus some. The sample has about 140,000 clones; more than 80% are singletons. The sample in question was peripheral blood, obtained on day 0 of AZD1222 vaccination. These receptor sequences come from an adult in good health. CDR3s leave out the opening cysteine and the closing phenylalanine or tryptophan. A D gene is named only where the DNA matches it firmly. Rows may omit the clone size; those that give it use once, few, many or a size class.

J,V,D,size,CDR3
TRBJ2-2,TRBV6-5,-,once,ASIRDGELF
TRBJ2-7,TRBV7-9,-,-,ASSLQGYEQY
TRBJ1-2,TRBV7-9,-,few,ASSLPLAGERGYT
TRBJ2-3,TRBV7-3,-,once,ASSLTYERTDTQY
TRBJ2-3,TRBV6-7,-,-,ASSYSNWGAPTDTQY
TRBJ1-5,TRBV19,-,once,ASSTQDSHNQPQH
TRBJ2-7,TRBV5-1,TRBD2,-,ASSPAGTRGYEQY
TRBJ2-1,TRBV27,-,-,ASSWQYRAPLYNEQF
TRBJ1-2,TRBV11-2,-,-,ASSLARDYGYT
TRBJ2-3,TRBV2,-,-,ASSRGGTDTQY
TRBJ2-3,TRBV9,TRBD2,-,ASSATSGGTDTQY